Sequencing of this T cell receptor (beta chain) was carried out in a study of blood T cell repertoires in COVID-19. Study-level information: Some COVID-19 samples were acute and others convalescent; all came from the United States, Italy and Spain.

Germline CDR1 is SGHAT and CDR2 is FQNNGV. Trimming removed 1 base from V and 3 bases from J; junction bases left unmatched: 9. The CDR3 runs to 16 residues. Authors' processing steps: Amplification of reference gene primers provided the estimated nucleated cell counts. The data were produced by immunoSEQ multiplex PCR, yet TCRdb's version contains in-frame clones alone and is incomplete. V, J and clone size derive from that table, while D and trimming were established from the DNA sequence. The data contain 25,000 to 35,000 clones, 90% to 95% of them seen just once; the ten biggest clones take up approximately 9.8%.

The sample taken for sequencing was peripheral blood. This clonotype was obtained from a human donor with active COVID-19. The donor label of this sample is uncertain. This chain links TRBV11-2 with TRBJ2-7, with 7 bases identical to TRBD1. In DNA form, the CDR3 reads TGTGCCAGCAGCTTAGTAATCGGGACAGCAAACTACGAGCAGTACTTC. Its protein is CASSLVIGTANYEQYF. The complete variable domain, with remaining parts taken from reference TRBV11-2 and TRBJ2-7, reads EAGVAQSPRYKIIEKRQSVAFWCNPISGHATLYWYQQILGQGPKLLIQFQNNGVVDDSQLPKDRFSAERLKGVDSTLKIQPAKLEDSAVYLCASSLVIGTANYEQYFGPGTRLTVT.